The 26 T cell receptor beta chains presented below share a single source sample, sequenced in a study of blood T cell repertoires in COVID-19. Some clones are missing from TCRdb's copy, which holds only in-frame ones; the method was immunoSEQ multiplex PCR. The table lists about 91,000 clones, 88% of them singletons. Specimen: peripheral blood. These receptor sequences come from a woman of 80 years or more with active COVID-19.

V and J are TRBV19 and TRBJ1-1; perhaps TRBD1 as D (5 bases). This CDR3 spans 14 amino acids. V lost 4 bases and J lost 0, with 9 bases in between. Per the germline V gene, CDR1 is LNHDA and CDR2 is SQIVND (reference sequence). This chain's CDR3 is CASSTQVLNTEAFF. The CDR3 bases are TGTGCCAGTAGTACACAGGTTCTGAACACTGAAGCTTTCTTT.

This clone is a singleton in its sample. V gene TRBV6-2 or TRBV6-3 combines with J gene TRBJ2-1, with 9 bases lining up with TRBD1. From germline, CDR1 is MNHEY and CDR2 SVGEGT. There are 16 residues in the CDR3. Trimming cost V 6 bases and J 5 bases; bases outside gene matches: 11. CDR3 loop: CASSPSPGTGNNEQFF. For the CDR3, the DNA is TGTGCCAGCAGCCCCTCCCCCGGGACAGGGAACAATGAGCAGTTCTTC.

The CDR3 here is CATGQDTDTQYF. CDR3 DNA: TGTGCCACTGGACAGGACACAGATACGCAGTATTTT. The rearrangement joins TRBV19 to TRBJ2-3, with 7 nucleotides matching TRBD1. CDR1 is LNHDA, CDR2 SQIVND, per germline (reference sequence). With 10 bases clipped from V and 2 bases from J, the junction kept 3 bases outside the gene matches. This CDR3 is 12 amino acids long.

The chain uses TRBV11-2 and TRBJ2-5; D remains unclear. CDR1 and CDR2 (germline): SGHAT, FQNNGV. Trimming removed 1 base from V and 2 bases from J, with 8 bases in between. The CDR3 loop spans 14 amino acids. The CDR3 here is CASSLGHGQETQYF. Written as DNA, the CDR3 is TGTGCCAGCAGCTTAGGTCACGGGCAAGAGACCCAGTACTTC.

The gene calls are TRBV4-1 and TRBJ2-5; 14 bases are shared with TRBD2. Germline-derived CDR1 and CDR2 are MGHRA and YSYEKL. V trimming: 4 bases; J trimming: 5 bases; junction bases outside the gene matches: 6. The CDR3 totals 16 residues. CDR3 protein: CASSPGLAGVGETQYF. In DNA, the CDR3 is TGCGCCAGCAGCCCGGGACTAGCGGGAGTTGGGGAGACCCAGTACTTC.

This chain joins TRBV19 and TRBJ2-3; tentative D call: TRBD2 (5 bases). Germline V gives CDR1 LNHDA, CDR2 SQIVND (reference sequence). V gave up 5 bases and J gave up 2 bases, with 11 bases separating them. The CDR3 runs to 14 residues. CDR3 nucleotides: TGTGCCAGTAGTGCACTAGGGTCCACAGATACGCAGTATTTT. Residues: CASSALGSTDTQYF.

CDR3 coding DNA: TGTGCCAGCAGTTACTTTGGGGGACTAGCACCGCAAGAGACCCAGTACTTC. Its translation is CASSYFGGLAPQETQYF. The gene calls are TRBV6-2 or TRBV6-3 and TRBJ2-5, with TRBD2 matching over 9 bases. V lost 1 base to trimming and J lost 2 bases; unmatched junction nucleotides: 8. This CDR3 is built from 17 residues. Looked up from germline, CDR1 is MNHEY and CDR2 is SVGEGT.

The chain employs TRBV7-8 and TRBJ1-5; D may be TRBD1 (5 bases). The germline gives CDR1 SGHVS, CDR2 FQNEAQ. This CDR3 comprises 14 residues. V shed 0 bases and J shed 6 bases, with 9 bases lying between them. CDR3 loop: CASSLATGGQPQHF. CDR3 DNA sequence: TGTGCCAGCAGCTTAGCAACCGGGGGTCAGCCCCAGCATTTT. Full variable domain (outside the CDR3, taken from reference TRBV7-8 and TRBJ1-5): GAGVSQSPRYKVAKRGQDVALRCDPISGHVSLFWYQQALGQGPEFLTYFQNEAQLDKSGLPSDRFFAERPEGSVSTLKIQRTQQEDSAVYLCASSLATGGQPQHFGDGTRLSIL.

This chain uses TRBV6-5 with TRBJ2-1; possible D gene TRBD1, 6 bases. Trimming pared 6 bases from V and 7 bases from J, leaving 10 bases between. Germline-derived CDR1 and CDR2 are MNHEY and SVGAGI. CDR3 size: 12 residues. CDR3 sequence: CASSRTGNEQFF. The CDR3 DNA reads TGTGCCAGCAGCCGAACAGGGAATGAGCAGTTCTTC.

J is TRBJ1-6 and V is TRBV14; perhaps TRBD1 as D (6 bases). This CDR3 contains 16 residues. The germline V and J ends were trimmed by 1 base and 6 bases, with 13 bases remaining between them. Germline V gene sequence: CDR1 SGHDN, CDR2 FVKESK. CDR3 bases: TGTGCCAGCAGCCAAGCGACAGGAAGGGGTAATTCACCCCTCCACTTT. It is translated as CASSQATGRGNSPLHF. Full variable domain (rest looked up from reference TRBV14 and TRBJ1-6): EAGVTQFPSHSVIEKGQTVTLRCDPISGHDNLYWYRRVMGKEIKFLLHFVKESKQDESGMPNNRFLAERTGGTYSTLKVQPAELEDSGVYFCASSQATGRGNSPLHFGNGTRLTVT.

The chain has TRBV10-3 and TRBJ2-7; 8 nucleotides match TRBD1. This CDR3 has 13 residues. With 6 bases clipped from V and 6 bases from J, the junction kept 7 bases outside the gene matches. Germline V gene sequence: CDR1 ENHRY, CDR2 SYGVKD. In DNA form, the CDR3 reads TGTGCCATCAGAACGGACAGGGCCGGCGAGCAGTACTTC. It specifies CAIRTDRAGEQYF.

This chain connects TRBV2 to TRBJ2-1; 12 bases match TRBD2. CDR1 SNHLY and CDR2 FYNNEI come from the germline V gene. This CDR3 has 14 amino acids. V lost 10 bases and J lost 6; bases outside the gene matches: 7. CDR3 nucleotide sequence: TGTGCCACAACAACTAGCGGGAGGTTCAATGAGCAGTTCTTC. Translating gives CATTTSGRFNEQFF.

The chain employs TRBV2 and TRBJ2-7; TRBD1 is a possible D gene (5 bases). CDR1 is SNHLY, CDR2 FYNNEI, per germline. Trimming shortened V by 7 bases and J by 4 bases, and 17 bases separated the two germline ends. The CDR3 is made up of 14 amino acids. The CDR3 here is CASKIDSPSYEQYF. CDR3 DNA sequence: TGTGCCAGCAAAATAGACAGCCCCAGTTACGAGCAGTACTTC.

The CDR3 region has the DNA TGCGCCAGCAGTGAGTGTGGACTAGCGGGGGCTGGAGAGACCCAGTACTTC. Translation gives CASSECGLAGAGETQYF. V gene TRBV10-1 combines with J gene TRBJ2-5; TRBD2 agrees at 13 bases. The V and J ends lost 1 base and 4 bases, in that order; junction bases with no gene match: 6. The CDR3 covers 17 residues. Germline V CDR1 and CDR2: WNHNN, SYGVQD (reference sequence).

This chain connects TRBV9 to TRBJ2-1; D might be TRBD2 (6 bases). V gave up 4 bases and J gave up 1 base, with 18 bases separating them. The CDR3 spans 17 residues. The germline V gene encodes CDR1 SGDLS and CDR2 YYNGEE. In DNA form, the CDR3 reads TGTGCCAGCAGCCCTCAAAAGCAACTAGCTTCCTACAATGAGCAGTTCTTC. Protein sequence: CASSPQKQLASYNEQFF.

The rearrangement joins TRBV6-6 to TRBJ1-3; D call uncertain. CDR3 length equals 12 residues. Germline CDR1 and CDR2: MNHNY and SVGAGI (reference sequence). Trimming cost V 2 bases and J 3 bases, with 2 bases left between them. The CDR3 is CASSYLGNTIYF. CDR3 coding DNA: TGTGCCAGCAGTTACCTTGGAAACACCATATATTTT.

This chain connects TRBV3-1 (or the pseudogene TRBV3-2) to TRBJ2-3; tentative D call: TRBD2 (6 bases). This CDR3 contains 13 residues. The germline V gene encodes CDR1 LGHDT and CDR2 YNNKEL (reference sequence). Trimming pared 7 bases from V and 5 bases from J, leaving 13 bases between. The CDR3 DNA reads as TGTGCCAGCACCGGCAGAGCGGGAGATACGCAGTATTTT. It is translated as CASTGRAGDTQYF.

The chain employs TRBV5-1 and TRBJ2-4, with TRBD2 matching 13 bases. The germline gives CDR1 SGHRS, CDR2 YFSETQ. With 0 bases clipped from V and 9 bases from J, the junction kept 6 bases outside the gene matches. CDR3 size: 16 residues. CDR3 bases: TGCGCCAGCAGCTTGGGGACTAGCGGGAGTTACGGCATTCAGTACTTC. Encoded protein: CASSLGTSGSYGIQYF.

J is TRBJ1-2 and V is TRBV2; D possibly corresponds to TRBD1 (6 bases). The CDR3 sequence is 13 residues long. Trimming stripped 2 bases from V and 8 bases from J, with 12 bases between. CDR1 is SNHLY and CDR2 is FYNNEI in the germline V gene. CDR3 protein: CASSEYRVGGYTF. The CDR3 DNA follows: TGTGCCAGCAGTGAATACAGGGTAGGCGGCTACACCTTC.

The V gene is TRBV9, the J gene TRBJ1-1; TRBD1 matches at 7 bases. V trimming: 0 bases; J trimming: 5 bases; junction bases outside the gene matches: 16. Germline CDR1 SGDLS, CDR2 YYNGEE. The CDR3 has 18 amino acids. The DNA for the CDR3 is TGTGCCAGCAGCGTAGCGGGAGGGGGCGGAAGAAAAGCGACTGAAGCTTTCTTT. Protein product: CASSVAGGGGRKATEAFF.

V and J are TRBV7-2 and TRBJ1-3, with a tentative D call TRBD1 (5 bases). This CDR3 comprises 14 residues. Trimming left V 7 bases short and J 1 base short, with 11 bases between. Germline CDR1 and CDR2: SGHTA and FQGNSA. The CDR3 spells CASTGRMSGNTIYF. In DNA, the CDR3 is TGTGCCAGCACAGGGCGAATGTCTGGAAACACCATATATTTT.

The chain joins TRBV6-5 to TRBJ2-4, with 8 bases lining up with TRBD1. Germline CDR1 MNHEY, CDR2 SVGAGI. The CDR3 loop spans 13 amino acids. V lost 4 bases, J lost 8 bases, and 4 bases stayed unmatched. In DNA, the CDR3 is TGTGCCAGCAGTTTGACAGGGGTGGACATTCAGTACTTC. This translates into CASSLTGVDIQYF.

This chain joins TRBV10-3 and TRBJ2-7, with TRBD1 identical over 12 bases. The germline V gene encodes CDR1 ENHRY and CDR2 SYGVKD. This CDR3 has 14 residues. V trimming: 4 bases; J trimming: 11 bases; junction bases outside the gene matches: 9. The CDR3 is CAISGFGTGGAKYF. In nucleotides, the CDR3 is TGTGCCATCAGTGGGTTTGGGACAGGGGGCGCAAAGTACTTC.

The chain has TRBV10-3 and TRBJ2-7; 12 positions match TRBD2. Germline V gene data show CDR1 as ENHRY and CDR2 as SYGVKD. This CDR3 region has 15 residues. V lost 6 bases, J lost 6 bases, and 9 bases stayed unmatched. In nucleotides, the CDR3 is TGTGCCATCAGGAGCCGACTAGCGGGAGAGATCGAGCAGTACTTC. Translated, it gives CAIRSRLAGEIEQYF.

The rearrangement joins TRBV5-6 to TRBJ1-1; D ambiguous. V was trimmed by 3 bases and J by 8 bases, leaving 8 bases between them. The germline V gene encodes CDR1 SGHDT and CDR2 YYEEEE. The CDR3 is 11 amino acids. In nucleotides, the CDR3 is TGTGCCAGCAGCTCTCGAGGCGAAGCTTTCTTT. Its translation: CASSSRGEAFF.

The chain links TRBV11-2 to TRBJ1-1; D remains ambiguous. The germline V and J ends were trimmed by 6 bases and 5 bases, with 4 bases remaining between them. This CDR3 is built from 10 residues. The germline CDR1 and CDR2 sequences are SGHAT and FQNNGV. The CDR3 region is CASSSTEAFF. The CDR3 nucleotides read TGTGCCAGCAGTTCAACTGAAGCTTTCTTT.